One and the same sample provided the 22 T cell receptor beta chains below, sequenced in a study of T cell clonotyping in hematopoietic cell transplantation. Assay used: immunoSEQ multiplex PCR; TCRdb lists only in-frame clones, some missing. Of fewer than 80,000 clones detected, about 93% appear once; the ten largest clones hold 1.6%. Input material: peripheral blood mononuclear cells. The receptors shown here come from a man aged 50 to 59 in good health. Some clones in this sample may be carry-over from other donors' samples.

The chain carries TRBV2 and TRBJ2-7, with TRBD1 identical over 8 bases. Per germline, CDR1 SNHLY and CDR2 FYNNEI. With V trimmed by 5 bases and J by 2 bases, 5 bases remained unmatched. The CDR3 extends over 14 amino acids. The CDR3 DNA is TGTGCCAGCAGTCCCGGGACAGGAGCCTACGAGCAGTACTTC. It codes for CASSPGTGAYEQYF.

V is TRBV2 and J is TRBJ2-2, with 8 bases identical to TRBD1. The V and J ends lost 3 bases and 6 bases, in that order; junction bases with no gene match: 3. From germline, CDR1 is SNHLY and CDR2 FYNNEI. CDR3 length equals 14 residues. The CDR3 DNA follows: TGTGCCAGCAGTGACCGGACAGGGTCCGGGGAGCTGTTTTTT. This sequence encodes CASSDRTGSGELFF.

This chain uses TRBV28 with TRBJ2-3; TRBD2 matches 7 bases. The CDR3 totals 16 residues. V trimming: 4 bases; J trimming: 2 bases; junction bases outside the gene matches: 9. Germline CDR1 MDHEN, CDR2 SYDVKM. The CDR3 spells CASSSWLAASTDTQYF. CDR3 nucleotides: TGTGCCAGCAGTTCTTGGCTAGCGGCTTCCACAGATACGCAGTATTTT. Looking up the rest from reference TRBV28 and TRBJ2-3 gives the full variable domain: DVKVTQSSRYLVKRTGEKVFLECVQDMDHENMFWYRQDPGLGLRLIYFSYDVKMKEKGDIPEGYSVSREKKERFSLILESASTNQTSMYLCASSSWLAASTDTQYFGPGTRLTVL.

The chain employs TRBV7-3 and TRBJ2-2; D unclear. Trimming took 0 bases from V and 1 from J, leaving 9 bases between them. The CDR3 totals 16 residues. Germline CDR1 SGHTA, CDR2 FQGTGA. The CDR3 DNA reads TGTGCCAGCAGCTTAACTAGGCAAAAGAACACCGGGGAGCTGTTTTTT. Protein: CASSLTRQKNTGELFF.

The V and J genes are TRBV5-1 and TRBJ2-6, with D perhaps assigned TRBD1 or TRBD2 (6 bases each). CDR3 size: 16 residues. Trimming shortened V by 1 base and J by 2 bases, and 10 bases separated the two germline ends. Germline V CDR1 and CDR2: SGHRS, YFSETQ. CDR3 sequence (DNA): TGCGCCAGCAGCTTGTTCGGGGGCCCTGGGGCCAACGTCCTGACTTTC. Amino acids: CASSLFGGPGANVLTF.

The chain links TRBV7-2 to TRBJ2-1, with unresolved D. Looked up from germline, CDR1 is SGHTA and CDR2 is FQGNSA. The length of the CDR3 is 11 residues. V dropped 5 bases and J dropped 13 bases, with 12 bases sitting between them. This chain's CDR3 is CASSAAREQFF. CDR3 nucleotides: TGTGCCAGCAGCGCCGCCCGAGAACAGTTCTTC.

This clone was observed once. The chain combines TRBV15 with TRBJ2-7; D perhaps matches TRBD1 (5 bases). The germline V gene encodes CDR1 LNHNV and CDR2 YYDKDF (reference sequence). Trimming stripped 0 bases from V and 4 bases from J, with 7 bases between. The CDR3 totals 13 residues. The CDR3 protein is CATSRDQGYEQYF. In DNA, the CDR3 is TGTGCCACCAGCAGAGATCAGGGATACGAGCAGTACTTC.

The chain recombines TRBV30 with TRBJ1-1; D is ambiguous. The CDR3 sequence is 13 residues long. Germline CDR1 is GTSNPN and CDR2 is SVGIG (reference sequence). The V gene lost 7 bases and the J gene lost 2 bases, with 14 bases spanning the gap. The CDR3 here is CALERQPNTEAFF. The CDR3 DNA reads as TGTGCCTTGGAGAGACAACCAAACACTGAAGCTTTCTTT.

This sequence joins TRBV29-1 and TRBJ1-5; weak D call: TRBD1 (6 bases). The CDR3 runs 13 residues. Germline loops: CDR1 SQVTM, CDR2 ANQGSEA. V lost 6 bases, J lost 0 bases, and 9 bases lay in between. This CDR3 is CSVRGNSNQPQHF. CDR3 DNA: TGCAGCGTCAGGGGAAATAGCAATCAGCCCCAGCATTTT.

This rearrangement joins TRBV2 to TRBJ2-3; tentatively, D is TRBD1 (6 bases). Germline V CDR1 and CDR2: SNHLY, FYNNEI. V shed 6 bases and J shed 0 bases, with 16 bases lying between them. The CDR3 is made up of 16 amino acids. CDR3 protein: CASRGALGQSTDTQYF. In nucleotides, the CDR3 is TGTGCCAGCAGGGGGGCATTAGGACAAAGCACAGATACGCAGTATTTT. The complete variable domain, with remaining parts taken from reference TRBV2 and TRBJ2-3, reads EPEVTQTPSHQVTQMGQEVILRCVPISNHLYFYWYRQILGQKVEFLVSFYNNEISEKSEIFDDQFSVERPDGSNFTLKIRSTKLEDSAMYFCASRGALGQSTDTQYFGPGTRLTVL.

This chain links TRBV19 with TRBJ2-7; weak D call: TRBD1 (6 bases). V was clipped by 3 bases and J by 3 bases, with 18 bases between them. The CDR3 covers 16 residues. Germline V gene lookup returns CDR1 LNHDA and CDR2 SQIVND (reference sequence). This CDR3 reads CASSIGTYGVGYEQYF. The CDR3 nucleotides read TGTGCCAGTAGTATCGGGACATATGGAGTAGGCTACGAGCAGTACTTC.

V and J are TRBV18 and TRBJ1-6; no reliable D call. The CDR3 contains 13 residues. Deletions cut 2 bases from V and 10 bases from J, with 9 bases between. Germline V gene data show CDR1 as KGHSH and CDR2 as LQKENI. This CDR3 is CASSPGLGSPLHF. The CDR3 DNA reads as TGTGCCAGCTCACCAGGGTTAGGCTCACCCCTCCACTTT.

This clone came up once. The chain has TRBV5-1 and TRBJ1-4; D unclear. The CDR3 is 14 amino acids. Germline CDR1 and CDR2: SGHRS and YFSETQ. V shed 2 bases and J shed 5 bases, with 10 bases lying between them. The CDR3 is CASSLSGWNEKLFF. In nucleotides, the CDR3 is TGCGCCAGCAGCTTATCCGGGTGGAATGAAAAACTGTTTTTT.

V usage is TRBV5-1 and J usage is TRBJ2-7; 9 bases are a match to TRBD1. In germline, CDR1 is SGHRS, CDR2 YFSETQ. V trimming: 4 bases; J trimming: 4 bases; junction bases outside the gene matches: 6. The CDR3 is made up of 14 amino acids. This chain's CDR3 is CASSENRGLYEQYF. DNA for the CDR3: TGCGCCAGCAGCGAGAACAGGGGGCTTTACGAGCAGTACTTC.

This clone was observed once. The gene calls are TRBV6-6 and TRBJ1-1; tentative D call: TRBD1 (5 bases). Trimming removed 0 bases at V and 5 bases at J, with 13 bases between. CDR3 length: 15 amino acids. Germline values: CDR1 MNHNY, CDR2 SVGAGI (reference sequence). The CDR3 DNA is TGTGCCAGCAGTTACTCGTCGGGGCTTGGGACTGAAGCTTTCTTT. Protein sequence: CASSYSSGLGTEAFF.

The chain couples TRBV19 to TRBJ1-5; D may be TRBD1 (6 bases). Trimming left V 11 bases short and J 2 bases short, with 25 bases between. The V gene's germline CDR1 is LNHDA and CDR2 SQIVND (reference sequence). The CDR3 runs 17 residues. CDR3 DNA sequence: TGTGCCCCCCTATTGAACCAACAGGGTCGGGGCAATCAGCCCCAGCATTTT. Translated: CAPLLNQQGRGNQPQHF.

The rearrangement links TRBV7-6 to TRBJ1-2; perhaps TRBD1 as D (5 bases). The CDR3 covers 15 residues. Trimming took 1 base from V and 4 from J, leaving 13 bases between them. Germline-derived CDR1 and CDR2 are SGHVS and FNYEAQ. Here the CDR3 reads CASSLDPGVGYGYTF. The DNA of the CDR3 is TGTGCCAGCAGCTTAGACCCGGGGGTAGGCTATGGCTACACCTTC.

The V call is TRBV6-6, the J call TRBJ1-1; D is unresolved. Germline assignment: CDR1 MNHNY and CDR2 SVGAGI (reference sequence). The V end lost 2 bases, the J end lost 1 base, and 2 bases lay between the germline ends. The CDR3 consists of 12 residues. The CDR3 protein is CASSYRNTEAFF. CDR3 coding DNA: TGTGCCAGCAGTTACCGGAACACTGAAGCTTTCTTT.

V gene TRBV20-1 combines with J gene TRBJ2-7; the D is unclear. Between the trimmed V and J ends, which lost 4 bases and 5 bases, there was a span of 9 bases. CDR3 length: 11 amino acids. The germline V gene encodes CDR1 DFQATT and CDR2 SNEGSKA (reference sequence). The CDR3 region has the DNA TGCAGTGCTATCAGTGGGGACGAGCAGTACTTC. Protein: CSAISGDEQYF.

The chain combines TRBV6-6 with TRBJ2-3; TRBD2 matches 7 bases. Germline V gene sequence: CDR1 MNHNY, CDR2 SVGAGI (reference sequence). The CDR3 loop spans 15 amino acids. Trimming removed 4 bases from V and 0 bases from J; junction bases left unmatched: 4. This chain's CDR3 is CASSSGLGSTDTQYF. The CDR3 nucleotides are TGTGCCAGCAGTTCAGGACTAGGAAGCACAGATACGCAGTATTTT.

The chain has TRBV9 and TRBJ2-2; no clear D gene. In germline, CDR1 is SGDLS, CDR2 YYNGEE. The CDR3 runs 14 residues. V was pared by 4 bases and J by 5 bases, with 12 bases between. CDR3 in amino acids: CASSPRAPTGELFF. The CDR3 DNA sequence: TGTGCCAGCAGCCCAAGGGCCCCGACCGGGGAGCTGTTTTTT.

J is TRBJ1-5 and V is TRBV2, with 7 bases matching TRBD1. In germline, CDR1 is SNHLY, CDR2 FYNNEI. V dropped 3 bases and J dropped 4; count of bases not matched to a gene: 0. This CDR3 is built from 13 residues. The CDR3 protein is CASSDRGNQPQHF. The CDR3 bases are TGTGCCAGCAGTGACAGGGGGAATCAGCCCCAGCATTTT.